The 22 T cell receptor beta chains below were found in one sample sequenced in a study of T-cell reconstitution after alpha-beta-depleted transplantation in children (dated by TCRdb to about 2016). Per the publication, the treatment or condition label means: allogeneic hematopoietic cell transplantation with graft depleted of TCRalphabeta T cells and CD19 B cells. Preparation of the library involved PCR. The sample was run on an Illumina HiSeq 2500. TCR libraries were prepared with molecular barcoding, using unique molecular identifiers to normalize TCRbeta repertoire quantification. TCRdb reanalyzed the raw reads on its own, using fastp at Q25 for trimming and MiXCR for clone calling, and kept in-frame beta chains. Here each entry gathers all rows of one CDR3 protein and keeps the most common genes and DNA. Within this sample are a few hundred thousand distinct CDR3 sequences, with about a quarter of them counted one time only. Of the sample, roughly 2.6% falls within the top ten clones.

Material: PBMCs, obtained before TCRalphabeta/CD19-depleted stem cell transplant. These receptors all come from a girl aged 2 to 10 with Fanconi anemia, due to receive a stem cell transplant.

This clonotype was seen a handful of times. V and J are TRBV7-9 and TRBJ2-7; D unresolved. Per the germline V gene, CDR1 is SEHNR and CDR2 is FQNEAQ (reference sequence). The germline V and J ends were trimmed by 2 bases and 5 bases, with 10 bases remaining between them. The CDR3 is made up of 13 amino acids. The CDR3 reads CASSLLPLNEQYF. The CDR3 DNA follows: TGTGCCAGCAGCTTATTGCCCTTAAACGAGCAGTACTTC.

The sample holds one count of this clonotype. The chain employs TRBV27 and TRBJ2-1; D not certain. CDR1 and CDR2 from the germline V gene are MNHEY and SMNVEV (reference sequence). Trimming took off 3 bases at V and 5 bases at J, with 8 bases between the two ends. This CDR3 region has 13 residues. CDR3 sequence reads: CASSFFNDNEQFF. As DNA, the CDR3 is TGTGCCAGCAGTTTTTTCAATGACAATGAGCAGTTCTTC.

At least ten counts were recorded for this clonotype. The CDR3 nucleotides are TGCAGTGCTAGCTTCACAGATACGCAGTATTTT. Protein product: CSASFTDTQYF. The genes are TRBV20-1 and TRBJ2-3; D is ambiguous. This CDR3 spans 11 amino acids. CDR1 is DFQATT and CDR2 is SNEGSKA in the germline V gene (reference sequence). The germline V and J ends were trimmed by 3 bases and 2 bases, with 3 bases remaining between them.

This clonotype was counted between two and nine times. The chain links TRBV7-6 to TRBJ2-2, with TRBD2 matching 11 bases. The CDR3 length is 15 residues. CDR1 and CDR2 from the germline V gene are SGHVS and FNYEAQ. V gave up 4 bases and J gave up 6 bases; unmatched junction bases: 4. CDR3 amino acids: CASSSLAGGAGELFF. CDR3 nucleotides: TGTGCCAGCAGCTCCTTAGCGGGAGGGGCCGGGGAGCTGTTTTTT.

The J gene is TRBJ2-1, the V gene TRBV20-1; maybe TRBD2 (6 bases). The CDR3 is 15 residues long. Germline-derived CDR1 and CDR2 are DFQATT and SNEGSKA (reference sequence). Trimming removed 0 bases from V and 9 bases from J, with 18 bases in between. CDR3 amino acids: CSARDGTSYLLEQFF. The CDR3 coding sequence is TGCAGTGCTAGAGATGGCACTAGCTATCTCCTTGAGCAGTTCTTC.

The V call is TRBV6-5, the J call TRBJ2-3; either TRBD1 or TRBD2 may supply D (6 bases each). V was shortened by 6 bases and J by 4 bases, with 8 bases between the two germline ends. The CDR3 is made up of 12 amino acids. Per germline, CDR1 MNHEY and CDR2 SVGAGI. The CDR3, as DNA: TGTGCCAGCAGGAGGGGGGCAGATACGCAGTATTTT. Residues: CASRRGADTQYF.

The chain uses TRBV7-3 and TRBJ2-1, with TRBD2 identical over 11 bases. The CDR3 runs 16 residues. Germline CDR1 and CDR2: SGHTA and FQGTGA. J lost 7 bases, V lost 0 bases, and 5 bases had no gene match. In DNA, the CDR3 is TGTGCCAGCAGCTTAACCCGACTAGCGGGGCCGAATGAGCAGTTCTTC. The encoded protein is CASSLTRLAGPNEQFF.

There are many counts of this clonotype. The genes are TRBV25-1 and TRBJ2-7, with 9 bases identical to TRBD1. V shed 3 bases, J shed 4 bases, and the junction held 7 bases outside the gene matches. Per the germline V gene, CDR1 is MGHDK and CDR2 is SYGVNS. The CDR3 extends over 15 amino acids. The CDR3 loop is CASSEGTGMTYEQYF. The CDR3 DNA is TGTGCCAGCAGTGAGGGGACAGGGATGACGTACGAGCAGTACTTC.

This clonotype was seen repeatedly, ten times or more. The J gene is TRBJ2-7, the V gene TRBV12-3 or TRBV12-4; D is unclear. The CDR3 loop spans 13 amino acids. Trimming removed 7 bases from V and 0 bases from J, with 10 bases in between. CDR3 in amino acids: CASTSENSYEQYF. The CDR3 DNA sequence: TGTGCCAGCACCTCAGAGAACTCCTACGAGCAGTACTTC.

At least ten counts were recorded for this clonotype. The CDR3 protein is CAISEEGREGYEQYF. The CDR3, as DNA: TGTGCCATCAGTGAGGAGGGCCGAGAGGGCTACGAGCAGTACTTC. The chain couples TRBV10-3 to TRBJ2-7; perhaps TRBD2 as D (5 bases). The CDR3 loop spans 15 amino acids. V lost 2 bases to trimming and J lost 3 bases, with 14 bases between them. Germline V gene lookup returns CDR1 ENHRY and CDR2 SYGVKD.

This clonotype was counted at least ten times. The V call is TRBV12-3 or TRBV12-4, the J call TRBJ1-1; TRBD1 matches at 7 bases. The V segment lost 6 bases and the J segment 5 bases; nucleotides outside the gene matches: 9. There are 14 residues in the CDR3. The CDR3 spells CASRPDRVRTEAFF. In DNA, the CDR3 is TGTGCCAGCAGGCCAGACAGGGTTAGGACTGAAGCTTTCTTT.

This clonotype was observed many times. The chain combines TRBV20-1 with TRBJ2-3, with D perhaps assigned TRBD1 or TRBD2 (6 bases each). The CDR3 has 15 residues. Trimming cost V 5 bases and J 3 bases, with 18 bases left between them. Germline lookup yields CDR1 DFQATT and CDR2 SNEGSKA (reference sequence). The CDR3 bases are TGCAGTGCTTACAAGTTCAGGGGAGGAACAGATACGCAGTATTTT. As protein: CSAYKFRGGTDTQYF.

This clonotype has only a few counts. The chain is built from TRBV7-3 and TRBJ2-1; TRBD2 aligns across 10 bases. This CDR3 comprises 18 residues. The germline V gene encodes CDR1 SGHTA and CDR2 FQGTGA. The V gene end was trimmed by 2 bases and the J gene end by 3 bases; junction bases not matched to a gene: 10. For the CDR3, the DNA is TGTGCCAGCAGCTTATATTCCGGGCTAGCGGGAGACTACAATGAGCAGTTCTTC. This sequence encodes CASSLYSGLAGDYNEQFF.

Only a few counts were recorded for this clonotype. The CDR3 reads CATEDAGGIGNEQFF. In nucleotides, the CDR3 is TGTGCCACCGAGGATGCGGGGGGGATAGGCAATGAGCAGTTCTTC. The chain joins TRBV6-1 to TRBJ2-1; 9 bases match TRBD2. CDR3 length: 15 residues. Germline V gene sequence: CDR1 MNHNS, CDR2 SASEGT. V gave up 10 bases and J gave up 6 bases; unmatched junction bases: 13.

This clonotype appeared a few times. The CDR3 DNA reads as TGTGCCAGCAGTGCGTATAGGTCCAGCCAAGAGACCCAGTACTTC. Protein sequence: CASSAYRSSQETQYF. The V gene is TRBV2, the J gene TRBJ2-5; D not certain. This CDR3 is built from 15 residues. Deletions cut 4 bases from V and 1 base from J, with 13 bases between. Germline CDR1 SNHLY, CDR2 FYNNEI.

There are many counts of this clonotype. The chain employs TRBV7-8 and TRBJ2-5, with TRBD2 matching 12 bases. Germline V lookup: CDR1 SGHVS, CDR2 FQNEAQ. The junction had 5 bases not matched to a gene; V was cut back by 1 base and J by 2 bases. CDR3 length: 17 amino acids. The DNA for the CDR3 is TGTGCCAGCAGCTTAGGGCTAGCGGGAGGGCGTCAAGAGACCCAGTACTTC. Its protein product is CASSLGLAGGRQETQYF.

V usage is TRBV20-1 and J usage is TRBJ2-3, with 8 bases matching TRBD2. This CDR3 has 15 amino acids. The germline gives CDR1 DFQATT, CDR2 SNEGSKA (reference sequence). V trimming: 3 bases; J trimming: 4 bases; junction bases outside the gene matches: 9. CDR3 bases: TGCAGTGCTAGTTCGGTGCGGGAGGTCGCAGATACGCAGTATTTT. Its protein product is CSASSVREVADTQYF.

This clonotype was seen ten or more times. The chain carries TRBV12-3 or TRBV12-4 and TRBJ2-3; TRBD2 is a possible D gene (6 bases). The CDR3 loop spans 17 amino acids. V lost 3 bases and J 6 bases, leaving 22 bases between the germline ends. The CDR3 nucleotides are TGTGCCAGCAGTTTCGGATTATTGGGAGGACCTGCGGATACGCAGTATTTT. Amino acid sequence: CASSFGLLGGPADTQYF.

At least ten counts were recorded for this clonotype. V gene TRBV29-1 combines with J gene TRBJ1-2, with 8 bases aligning to TRBD1. With V trimmed by 0 bases and J by 5 bases, 5 bases remained unmatched. The germline V gene encodes CDR1 SQVTM and CDR2 ANQGSEA. CDR3 size: 14 residues. CDR3 DNA: TGCAGCGTTGAAGATGTGGGACAGGTTTATGGCTACACCTTC. It encodes CSVEDVGQVYGYTF.

This rearrangement joins TRBV29-1 to TRBJ2-2; 8 bases align to TRBD1. V was pared by 6 bases and J by 1 base, with 7 bases of the junction left unmatched. The CDR3 is made up of 15 amino acids. Germline V lookup: CDR1 SQVTM, CDR2 ANQGSEA. CDR3 DNA sequence: TGCAGCGTCCCAAGGACAGGGATGAACACCGGGGAGCTGTTTTTT. Its translation is CSVPRTGMNTGELFF.

This clonotype was counted at least ten times. The rearrangement joins TRBV12-3 or TRBV12-4 to TRBJ2-5; D is undetermined. V was clipped by 2 bases and J by 3 bases, with 7 bases between them. The CDR3 runs to 13 residues. The CDR3 DNA is TGTGCCAGCAGTTTAACCCCCGAAGAGACCCAGTACTTC. It codes for CASSLTPEETQYF.

This clonotype turned up a few times. This rearrangement joins TRBV1 to TRBJ1-5. TRBV1 is described as a pseudogene. The length of the CDR3 is 18 residues. The CDR3 DNA reads TGCACCAGCAGCCAAGCACGGACGGTCCTTAAAGGTTATCAGCCCCAGCATTTT. This codes for CTSSQARTVLKGYQPQHF.